This TCR beta chain was captured by sequencing in a study of glioma-infiltrating T cells. Study-level points and caveats: CDR3 overlap between tissue and blood was very small. Non-neoplastic patients had below-expected tissue-blood divergence, while all gliomas exceeded expectation.

Amplification of TCR alpha and beta CDR3 regions from RNA used iRepertoire nested multiplex PCR. For one-step reverse transcription and amplification, about 85-400 ng of tissue mRNA or PBMC total RNA was used. TCRdb reanalysed the multiplex PCR reads using MiXCR and keeps one entry per CDR3 protein. This sample has 16,000 or so distinct CDR3 sequences; 58% occur once, and the top ten carry 42%. The CDR3 has 17 residues. The V and J ends lost 4 bases and 0 bases respectively, with 21 bases between them. The germline V gene encodes CDR1 DFQATT and CDR2 SNEGSKA (reference sequence). This clonotype was observed once. The antigen is not known.

The sequencing input was glioma tissue, nonneoplastic brain tissue, or PBMCs (not recorded which). This sequence originates from a human donor with low-grade glioma or glioblastoma, undergoing nonglioma brain surgery, or in good health (not recorded which). The chain combines TRBV20-1 with TRBJ1-1; D gene ambiguous. The CDR3 loop is CSAKSGGQNILNTEAFF. The CDR3 coding sequence is TGCAGTGCTAAATCGGGAGGGCAGAATATCTTGAACACTGAAGCTTTCTTT.